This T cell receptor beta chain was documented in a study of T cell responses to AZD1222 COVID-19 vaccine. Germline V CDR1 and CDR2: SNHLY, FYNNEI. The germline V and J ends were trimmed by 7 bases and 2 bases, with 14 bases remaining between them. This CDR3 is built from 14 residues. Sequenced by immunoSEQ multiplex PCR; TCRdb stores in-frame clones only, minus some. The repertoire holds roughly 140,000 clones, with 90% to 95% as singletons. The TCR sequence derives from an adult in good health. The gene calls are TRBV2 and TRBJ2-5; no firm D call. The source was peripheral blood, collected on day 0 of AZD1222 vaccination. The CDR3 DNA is TGTGCCAGCAACTTTCTCACAGCTCAAGAGACCCAGTACTTC. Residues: CASNFLTAQETQYF.